The T cell receptor (beta chain) described here comes from a study of T cells in Graves' hyperthyroidism and ophthalmopathy. Trimming removed 1 base at V and 4 bases at J, with 13 bases between. Germline V gene data show CDR1 as MNHNS and CDR2 as SASEGT. The CDR3 extends over 15 amino acids. This clonotype was observed a handful of times. RNA transcripts were the template for amplifying TCR beta CDR3 regions. Using the HTBI primer set, a first-round RT-PCR was run on the TCR CDR3. TCRdb independently ran MiXCR on the multiplex PCR reads; one entry per CDR3 protein. The sample has about 840,000 distinct CDR3 sequences; 35% to 45% are singletons.

This clonotype originated in a man between 18 and 35 years old with Graves' hyperthyroidism. The sample consisted of blood. The V gene is TRBV6-1, the J gene TRBJ1-2; tentative D call: TRBD1 (5 bases). CDR3: CASSEEGRAPYGYTF. In DNA form, the CDR3 reads TGTGCCAGCAGTGAAGAAGGCAGGGCTCCCTATGGCTACACCTTC.